The text below deals with one TCR beta chain. Its target is not known. Using immunoSEQ multiplex PCR, the repertoire was profiled, and TCRdb retains in-frame clones only, with some absent. The repertoire has tens of thousands of clones, about 83% of them found once; the top ten carry 11%. The CDR3 runs 13 residues. Germline CDR1 is SGHRS and CDR2 is YFSETQ. Trimming removed 6 bases from V and 7 bases from J; junction bases left unmatched: 7. This sample is drawn from a study of somatic mutations in cytotoxic T cells in rheumatoid arthritis. The overall study: Each patient's diagnosis was followed right away by a blood draw (approximately 33 ml EDTA), before any treatment. Sorted by flow to nearly 100% purity were some V beta antibody-stained T-cell populations, including V beta1+ cells sequenced for TCRB.

The study's findings and limits: Age-matched healthy controls and rheumatoid arthritis patients had CD8+ T-cell clonality that did not differ significantly.

CD4+ cells and CD8+ cells were each obtained through positive magnetic bead selection, and their purity was assessed by flow cytometry. The chain is built from TRBV5-1 and TRBJ1-3; 7 positions agree with TRBD1. The origin of this receptor is an adult with rheumatoid arthritis. Sequencing was carried out using CD8+ T cells sorted from blood. CDR3 sequence reads: CASTGGGSNTIYF. The DNA of the CDR3 is TGCGCCAGCACAGGGGGAGGTTCGAACACCATATATTTT.